This T cell receptor beta chain was captured by sequencing in a study of cytomegalovirus exposure and HLA in healthy donors. Study information: The 95 million to 120 million unique TCR beta sequences, from 150 million to 200 million T cells, were found by an earlier analysis.

Each donor was healthy, and each was a bone marrow donor. The study ran its PCR with 60 Vbeta and 13 Jbeta primers. Original processing notes: As a later analysis found, there were 80 million or so unique TCR beta chains, of which around 10 million were shared. Assay used: immunoSEQ multiplex PCR; TCRdb lists only in-frame clones, some missing. That table furnishes V, J and clone size, whereas the DNA furnished D and trimming. The table has under 200,000 clones, 73% seen once. A note on this clone: Its antigen remains unknown.

Findings and limits, study-wide: Reportedly, fewer N-insertions than the approximately 600-donor mean appeared in an Asian-associated ancestry cluster in a later analysis.

The CDR3 runs to 13 residues. Trimming left V 6 bases short and J 6 bases short, with 9 bases between. Germline CDR1 MDHEN, CDR2 SYDVKM. Sequenced material: PBMCs. The genes are TRBV28 and TRBJ1-6; D gene ambiguous. This TCR came from a woman in her late teens or twenties in good health and CMV-seropositive. The DNA of the CDR3 is TGTGCCAGCAGCCGGAGTTTTAATTCACCCCTCCACTTT. Translated, it gives CASSRSFNSPLHF.